This TCR beta chain is from a study of blood T cell repertoires in COVID-19. The wider study: From the United States, Italy and Spain came samples of acute and convalescent COVID-19. The cDNA or gDNA used as material had been derived from T cells, B-cell-depleted T cells, or PBMCs.

Original processing notes: Amplified reference gene primers provided the basis for estimating nucleated cell counts. Libraries were prepared by immunoSEQ multiplex PCR; TCRdb keeps only in-frame clonotypes and omits some of them. V and J calls and clone size follow that table, whereas D and trimming were derived from the DNA. Here the sample spans about 170,000 clones, around 90% being singletons. This CDR3 region has 12 residues. The germline V gene has CDR1 GTSNPN and CDR2 SVGIG (reference sequence). V was cut by 5 bases and J by 6 bases, with 11 bases left in between. The genes are TRBV30 and TRBJ1-5; D is ambiguous. The clonotype comes from a man aged 50 or older who had recovered from COVID-19. Input material: peripheral blood. The CDR3 nucleotides read TGTGCCTGGTCCGGAGTTCGTCAGCCCCAGCATTTT. Protein sequence: CAWSGVRQPQHF. Complete variable domain (other parts from reference TRBV30 and TRBJ1-5): SQTIHQWPATLVQPVGSPLSLECTVEGTSNPNLYWYRQAAGRGLQLLFYSVGIGQISSEVPQNLSASRPQDRQFILSSKKLLLSDSGFYLCAWSGVRQPQHFGDGTRLSIL.